A single TCR beta chain is shown here with its context. With 4 bases removed from V and 2 bases from J, the gap between germline ends came to 14 bases. CDR1 SEHNR and CDR2 FQNEAQ come from the germline V gene (reference sequence). The CDR3 totals 15 residues. Clones were sequenced by immunoSEQ multiplex PCR, and TCRdb holds only the in-frame ones, with some missing. The profile shows more than 85,000 clones, more than 80% of them singletons. This entry comes from a study of blood T cell repertoires in COVID-19. The chain couples TRBV7-9 to TRBJ2-5; a weak D match, TRBD2 (6 bases). The clonotype originates from a human donor in a cohort sampled during active COVID-19. The sequencing input was peripheral blood. The CDR3 region has the DNA TGTGCCAGCAGCTCAGGGAGGAGGGTTCAAGAGACCCAGTACTTC. Translating gives CASSSGRRVQETQYF.